This TCR beta chain was found in a study of T cells after posttransplantation cyclophosphamide. Study-wide points: Donor-recipient repertoire similarity was low at 1-2 months, rising over year one.

This table comes from immunoSEQ multiplex PCR, and its TCRdb copy is limited to in-frame clones, with some not included. The data show roughly 41,000 clones, with none appearing a single time. The table lists this clone with many counts. As yet, its antigen is unknown. The source is a man under 40 in good health and a related stem cell transplant donor. The sample was PBMCs.

CDR3 protein: CASSSSRGLNTEAFF. The CDR3 DNA sequence: TGCGCCAGCAGCTCCTCCAGGGGCTTGAACACTGAAGCTTTCTTT. V and J are TRBV5-1 and TRBJ1-1; D might be TRBD1 (6 bases). V dropped 3 bases and J dropped 0 bases, with 12 bases sitting between them. The germline V gene has CDR1 SGHRS and CDR2 YFSETQ. The CDR3 covers 15 residues. Based on the CDR3 plus reference TRBV5-1 and TRBJ1-1, the full variable domain is KAGVTQTPRYLIKTRGQQVTLSCSPISGHRSVSWYQQTPGQGLQFLFEYFSETQRNKGNFPGRFSGRQFSNSRSEMNVSTLELGDSALYLCASSSSRGLNTEAFFGQGTRLTVV.